The 27 T cell receptor beta chains below all came from one sample that was sequenced in a study of preoperative IRX-2 immunotherapy in early breast cancer. Sequencing was performed with immunoSEQ multiplex PCR; in TCRdb, only in-frame clones are kept and a portion is missing. The repertoire holds around 95,000 clones, with 86% as singletons. Noted treatment: preoperative locoregional IRX-2 cytokine immunotherapy. The sequencing here drew on tumor tissue, taken after IRX-2 immunotherapy. These receptors came from a human donor with breast cancer.

V and J are TRBV6-4 and TRBJ2-2; 11 bases map to TRBD2. There are 21 residues in the CDR3. Germline V CDR1 and CDR2: MRHNA, SNTAGT. V was clipped by 2 bases and J by 7 bases; unmatched bases: 21. CDR3 DNA: TGTGCCAGCAGTGACGATAATTTACTAGCGGGAGAACCTACGGGAAACGGGGAGCTGTTTTTT. The encoded protein is CASSDDNLLAGEPTGNGELFF.

The rearrangement links TRBV5-1 to TRBJ1-1, with 10 bases fitting TRBD1. V was clipped by 4 bases and J by 1 base; unmatched bases: 4. Per the germline V gene, CDR1 is SGHRS and CDR2 is YFSETQ. The CDR3 is 15 residues long. The CDR3 loop reads CASSVRTGGNTEAFF. The DNA of the CDR3 is TGCGCCAGCAGCGTTAGGACAGGGGGGAACACTGAAGCTTTCTTT.

This chain connects TRBV6-8 to TRBJ2-7; TRBD1 aligns across 9 bases. This CDR3 is 16 amino acids long. V was clipped by 5 bases and J by 4 bases; unmatched bases: 12. Germline-derived CDR1 and CDR2 are MNHGY and SAAAGT. The CDR3 nucleotides are TGTGCCAGCAGTCCCTATTTTACAGGGGGCTCGTACGAGCAGTACTTC. Translating it yields CASSPYFTGGSYEQYF.

The chain uses TRBV5-1 and TRBJ2-3, with D unclear. Germline V CDR1 and CDR2: SGHRS, YFSETQ. The CDR3 sequence is 14 residues long. Trimming took 5 bases from V and 1 from J, leaving 11 bases between them. The CDR3 spells CASRSNLGTDTQYF. The CDR3 nucleotides are TGCGCCAGCAGGTCAAATCTCGGCACAGATACGCAGTATTTT.

The chain recombines TRBV11-3 with TRBJ2-2; D uncertain. There are 17 residues in the CDR3. Germline CDR1 is SGHNT and CDR2 is YENEEA. V was clipped by 5 bases and J by 5 bases, with 21 bases between them. CDR3 amino acids: CASSPRILGWTTGELFF. The CDR3 bases are TGTGCCAGCAGCCCACGCATTTTAGGATGGACGACCGGGGAGCTGTTTTTT. Using reference TRBV11-3 and TRBJ2-2 for the parts outside the CDR3, the full variable domain is EAGVVQSPRYKIIEKKQPVAFWCNPISGHNTLYWYLQNLGQGPELLIRYENEEAVDDSQLPKDRFSAERLKGVDSTLKIQPAELGDSAVYLCASSPRILGWTTGELFFGEGSRLTVL.

This clone was seen more than once but under ten times. Within the sample, other DNA sequences also encode this same CDR3. The gene calls are TRBV30 and TRBJ1-2; the D is unclear. Trimming shortened V by 3 bases and J by 0 bases, and 2 bases separated the two germline ends. The germline V gene encodes CDR1 GTSNPN and CDR2 SVGIG (reference sequence). CDR3 length: 11 amino acids. The CDR3 nucleotides are TGTGCCTGGAGCTCTAACTATGGCTACACCTTC. It is translated as CAWSSNYGYTF.

The chain links TRBV9 to TRBJ1-2; D unresolved. CDR3 length equals 14 residues. Per the germline V gene, CDR1 is SGDLS and CDR2 is YYNGEE. V lost 5 bases, J lost 4 bases, and 15 bases lay in between. This CDR3 is CASSEGRVFYGYTF. The CDR3 DNA reads TGTGCCAGCAGTGAAGGGCGTGTCTTCTATGGCTACACCTTC.

The V gene is TRBV11-3, the J gene TRBJ2-7; D is perhaps TRBD2 (6 bases). From germline, CDR1 is SGHNT and CDR2 YENEEA. Trimming removed 5 bases from V and 4 bases from J, with 15 bases in between. CDR3 length equals 14 residues. The CDR3 sequence is CASSLGGGTYEQYF. The CDR3 nucleotides read TGTGCCAGCAGCCTAGGAGGAGGGACTTACGAGCAGTACTTC.

This clone was seen only a few times. The chain couples TRBV11-3 to TRBJ2-2; 10 bases align to TRBD2. This CDR3 region has 17 residues. Looked up from germline, CDR1 is SGHNT and CDR2 is YENEEA. V was pared by 5 bases and J by 1 base, with 7 bases of the junction left unmatched. The CDR3, as DNA: TGTGCCAGCAGCCCCTCCCCTAGCGGGGGGAACACCGGGGAGCTGTTTTTT. It is translated as CASSPSPSGGNTGELFF.

This rearrangement joins TRBV19 to TRBJ2-5, with 7 bases identical to TRBD1. J was trimmed by 1 base and V by 4 bases; bases with no gene match: 6. Germline CDR1 and CDR2: LNHDA and SQIVND (reference sequence). This CDR3 spans 15 amino acids. The CDR3 bases are TGTGCCAGTAGTAGCATTGGGACAGCCCAAGAGACCCAGTACTTC. It is translated as CASSSIGTAQETQYF.

This clone was picked up one time. The V gene is TRBV7-4, the J gene TRBJ2-7; D gene unclear. The germline CDR1 and CDR2 sequences are SGHVT and SQSDAQ. The CDR3 has 14 residues. The V and J ends lost 1 base and 7 bases respectively, with 14 bases between them. CDR3 sequence reads: CASSLVGRPGEQYF. The CDR3 DNA sequence: TGTGCCAGCAGCTTAGTTGGTCGACCTGGGGAGCAGTACTTC.

This chain joins TRBV19 and TRBJ2-3; D uncertain. Trimming removed 10 bases at V and 6 bases at J, with 11 bases between. The CDR3 has 11 residues. Germline CDR1 is LNHDA and CDR2 is SQIVND (reference sequence). This CDR3 reads CATRSGDTQYF. CDR3 sequence (DNA): TGTGCCACCCGGTCCGGCGATACGCAGTATTTT.

This clone was detected only a few times. This chain links TRBV19 with TRBJ2-3; D call uncertain. CDR1 and CDR2 (germline): LNHDA, SQIVND (reference sequence). This CDR3 has 11 residues. Trimming removed 6 bases at V and 4 bases at J, with 5 bases between. CDR3: CASRIADTQYF. The CDR3 coding sequence is TGTGCCAGTAGAATCGCAGATACGCAGTATTTT.

Turning to this clone: The junction shows a germline mismatch at one end, possibly a read error. This chain links TRBV6-8 with TRBJ1-5; 10 nucleotides align to TRBD1. Germline lookup yields CDR1 MNHGY and CDR2 SAAAGT. This CDR3 is 17 amino acids long. This CDR3 is CAISVAGTGDSNQPQHF. The DNA for the CDR3 is TGTGCCATCAGTGTAGCCGGGACAGGGGATAGCAATCAGCCCCAGCATTTT.

The genes are TRBV7-4 and TRBJ2-1; D remains ambiguous. V was shortened by 4 bases and J by 10 bases, with 14 bases between the two germline ends. Germline assignment: CDR1 SGHVT and CDR2 SQSDAQ. The CDR3 sequence is 13 residues long. The CDR3 reads CASSSLLAGEQFF. The CDR3 DNA reads TGTGCCAGCAGCTCCTTATTAGCAGGAGAGCAGTTCTTC. The full variable domain, its missing parts supplied by reference TRBV7-4 and TRBJ2-1, is GAGVSQSPRYKVAKRGRDVALRCDSISGHVTLYWYRQTLGQGSEVLTYSQSDAQRDKSGRPSGRFSAERPERSVSTLKIQRTEQGDSAVYLCASSSLLAGEQFFGPGTRLTVL.

This chain joins TRBV7-1 and TRBJ1-3, with D unclear. TRBV7-1 is an open reading frame whose function is uncertain. CDR3 length: 15 residues. Trimming pared 4 bases from V and 4 bases from J, leaving 14 bases between. The CDR3 here is CASSLGPGGGNTIYF. CDR3 DNA: TGTGCCAGCAGCTTAGGGCCTGGCGGCGGAAACACCATATATTTT.

The V call is TRBV7-1, the J call TRBJ1-6; possibly TRBD1 for D (5 bases). TRBV7-1 is reported as an ORF; its role is uncertain. This CDR3 contains 13 residues. Trimming removed 5 bases at V and 10 bases at J, with 12 bases between. The CDR3 DNA reads TGTGCCAGCAGCCCAGGGAATGAATCACCCCTCCACTTT. Translation: CASSPGNESPLHF.

The rearrangement links TRBV6-8 to TRBJ2-7; 10 bases match TRBD2. The CDR3 covers 13 residues. Germline-derived CDR1 and CDR2 are MNHGY and SAAAGT. The V gene end was trimmed by 10 bases and the J gene end by 2 bases; junction bases not matched to a gene: 5. The chain's CDR3 is CATGLAVTYEQYF. In DNA form, the CDR3 reads TGTGCCACCGGACTAGCGGTAACCTACGAGCAGTACTTC.

The genes are TRBV28 and TRBJ2-7; D ambiguous. The length of the CDR3 is 13 residues. The germline V gene has CDR1 MDHEN and CDR2 SYDVKM. V shed 2 bases and J shed 2 bases, with 7 bases lying between them. CDR3 amino acids: CASSLVVTYEQYF. The CDR3 DNA sequence: TGTGCCAGCAGTTTAGTCGTCACCTACGAGCAGTACTTC.

This chain links TRBV7-7 with TRBJ2-7; TRBD1 agrees at 10 bases. The germline CDR1 and CDR2 sequences are SSHAT and FNYEAQ (reference sequence). J gave up 7 bases and V 2 bases, and 8 bases lay outside the gene matches. This CDR3 spans 15 amino acids. The CDR3 sequence: CASSLHRDRGEEQYF. The CDR3 bases are TGTGCCAGCAGCTTACACCGGGACAGGGGCGAAGAGCAGTACTTC.

The genes are TRBV18 and TRBJ1-6; D gene uncertain. This CDR3 spans 13 amino acids. V lost 4 bases to trimming and J lost 8 bases, with 9 bases between them. Germline V gene lookup returns CDR1 KGHSH and CDR2 LQKENI. CDR3 nucleotide sequence: TGTGCCAGCTCACAGGTTGTGGATTCACCCCTCCACTTT. Translating gives CASSQVVDSPLHF.

This chain joins TRBV25-1 and TRBJ1-3; no firm D call. The CDR3 length is 15 residues. Trimming removed 2 bases at V and 0 bases at J, with 8 bases between. Germline values: CDR1 MGHDK, CDR2 SYGVNS. The CDR3 DNA reads TGTGCCAGCAGTGAAGCAAGGAGCTCTGGAAACACCATATATTTT. Residues: CASSEARSSGNTIYF.

The chain employs TRBV10-1 and TRBJ2-5; 8 nucleotides agree with TRBD1. CDR1 is WNHNN, CDR2 SYGVQD, per germline (reference sequence). Losses at the gene ends were 1 base for V and 5 bases for J; bases not matched to a gene: 9. There are 16 residues in the CDR3. CDR3 residues: CASSEFGQGTIETQYF. In DNA, the CDR3 is TGCGCCAGCAGTGAGTTCGGACAGGGAACTATCGAGACCCAGTACTTC.

V gene TRBV11-3 combines with J gene TRBJ2-1, with D unclear. V lost 7 bases and J lost 2, with 15 bases in between. The CDR3 is made up of 15 amino acids. Germline V gene data show CDR1 as SGHNT and CDR2 as YENEEA. CDR3: CASMLRARPYNEQFF. CDR3 DNA sequence: TGTGCCAGCATGCTTCGGGCCCGCCCCTACAATGAGCAGTTCTTC.

The CDR3 region has the DNA TGCGCCAGCAGCCTGGATCCTGTGGGCCCCGGGGAGCTGTTTTTT. It encodes CASSLDPVGPGELFF. This chain links TRBV5-1 with TRBJ2-2; D gene ambiguous. This CDR3 is 15 amino acids long. V lost 4 bases to trimming and J lost 6 bases, with 16 bases between them. Germline CDR1 SGHRS, CDR2 YFSETQ.

The rearrangement links TRBV30 to TRBJ2-5, with 10 bases that match TRBD2. Germline values: CDR1 GTSNPN, CDR2 SVGIG (reference sequence). The CDR3 runs 13 residues. The V segment lost 4 bases and the J segment 5 bases; nucleotides outside the gene matches: 4. The CDR3 DNA reads as TGTGCCTGGACTAGCGGGAGCCAGGAGACCCAGTACTTC. It specifies CAWTSGSQETQYF.

The chain has TRBV29-1 and TRBJ2-7; D possibly corresponds to TRBD1 (6 bases). Trimming shortened V by 1 base and J by 8 bases, and 12 bases separated the two germline ends. Germline values: CDR1 SQVTM, CDR2 ANQGSEA. CDR3 length: 12 amino acids. The CDR3: CSVEAQGGKQYF. CDR3 DNA sequence: TGCAGCGTTGAAGCACAGGGTGGGAAGCAGTACTTC.